This T cell receptor (beta chain) was sequenced in a study of blood T cell repertoires in COVID-19. About the research overall: Whether acute or convalescent, the COVID-19 samples came from the United States, Italy and Spain.

Per the authors' pipeline: Estimation of nucleated cell counts relied on the amplification of reference gene primers. Repertoires were generated with immunoSEQ multiplex PCR, while TCRdb's copy carries only in-frame clones and drops some. V, J and clone size derive from that table, while D and trimming were established from the DNA sequence. This table has approximately 290,000 clones, 80% to 90% appearing once. V lost 3 bases to trimming and J lost 1 base, with 6 bases between them. CDR3 size: 14 residues. Germline assignment: CDR1 KGHSH and CDR2 LQKENI. The V and J genes are TRBV18 and TRBJ1-4; D not resolved. The receptor was isolated from a man aged 25-40 years with acute or convalescent COVID-19. Sample: peripheral blood. The CDR3 reads CASSPRLTNEKLFF. The DNA for the CDR3 is TGTGCCAGCTCACCCAGACTAACTAATGAAAAACTGTTTTTT.